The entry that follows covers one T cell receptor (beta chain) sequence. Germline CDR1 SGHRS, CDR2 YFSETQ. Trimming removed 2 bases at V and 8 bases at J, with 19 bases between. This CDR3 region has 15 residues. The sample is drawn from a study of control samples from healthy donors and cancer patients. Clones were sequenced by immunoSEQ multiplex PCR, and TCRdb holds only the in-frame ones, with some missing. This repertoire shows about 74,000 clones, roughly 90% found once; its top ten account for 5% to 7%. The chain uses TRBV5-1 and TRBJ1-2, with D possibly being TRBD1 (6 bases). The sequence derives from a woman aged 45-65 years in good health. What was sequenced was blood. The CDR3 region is CASSFMGGSGSGYTF. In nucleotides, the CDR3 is TGCGCCAGCAGCTTTATGGGGGGCTCAGGTTCCGGCTACACCTTC.